In this sample, the clone carrying this T cell receptor (beta chain) turned up many times. In germline, CDR1 is SGHTA, CDR2 FQGNSA. V lost 5 bases to trimming and J lost 5 bases, with 8 bases between them. This CDR3 contains 12 residues. Using its own MiXCR run on the 5' RACE reads, TCRdb lists one record per CDR3 protein. The sample has 35,000 to 50,000 distinct CDR3 sequences, roughly 30% seen once; the top ten hold 4% to 4.5%. V and J are TRBV7-2 and TRBJ2-3; D is undetermined. The source material was tumor-infiltrating memory CD4+ T cells sorted from the breast tumor. The subset was: memory CD4+ T cells, CD4+CD45RO+CD25-. The TCR was taken from a female donor with breast cancer. The DNA of the CDR3 is TGTGCCAGCAGCCGTCTCGGAGATACGCAGTATTTT. Its protein product is CASSRLGDTQYF.